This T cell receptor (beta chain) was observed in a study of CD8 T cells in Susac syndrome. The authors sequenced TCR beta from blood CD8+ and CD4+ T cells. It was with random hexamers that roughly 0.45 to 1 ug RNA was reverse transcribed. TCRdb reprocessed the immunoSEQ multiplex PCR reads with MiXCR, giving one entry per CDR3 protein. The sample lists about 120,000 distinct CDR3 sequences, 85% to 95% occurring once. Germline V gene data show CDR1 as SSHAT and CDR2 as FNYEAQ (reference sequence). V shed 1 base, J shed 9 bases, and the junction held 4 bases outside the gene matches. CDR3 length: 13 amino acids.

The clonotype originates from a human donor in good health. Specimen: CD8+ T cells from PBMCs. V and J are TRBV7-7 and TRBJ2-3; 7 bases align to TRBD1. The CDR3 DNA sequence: TGTGCCAGCAGCTTAGAGGGGGCGCAGACGCAGTATTTT. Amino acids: CASSLEGAQTQYF.